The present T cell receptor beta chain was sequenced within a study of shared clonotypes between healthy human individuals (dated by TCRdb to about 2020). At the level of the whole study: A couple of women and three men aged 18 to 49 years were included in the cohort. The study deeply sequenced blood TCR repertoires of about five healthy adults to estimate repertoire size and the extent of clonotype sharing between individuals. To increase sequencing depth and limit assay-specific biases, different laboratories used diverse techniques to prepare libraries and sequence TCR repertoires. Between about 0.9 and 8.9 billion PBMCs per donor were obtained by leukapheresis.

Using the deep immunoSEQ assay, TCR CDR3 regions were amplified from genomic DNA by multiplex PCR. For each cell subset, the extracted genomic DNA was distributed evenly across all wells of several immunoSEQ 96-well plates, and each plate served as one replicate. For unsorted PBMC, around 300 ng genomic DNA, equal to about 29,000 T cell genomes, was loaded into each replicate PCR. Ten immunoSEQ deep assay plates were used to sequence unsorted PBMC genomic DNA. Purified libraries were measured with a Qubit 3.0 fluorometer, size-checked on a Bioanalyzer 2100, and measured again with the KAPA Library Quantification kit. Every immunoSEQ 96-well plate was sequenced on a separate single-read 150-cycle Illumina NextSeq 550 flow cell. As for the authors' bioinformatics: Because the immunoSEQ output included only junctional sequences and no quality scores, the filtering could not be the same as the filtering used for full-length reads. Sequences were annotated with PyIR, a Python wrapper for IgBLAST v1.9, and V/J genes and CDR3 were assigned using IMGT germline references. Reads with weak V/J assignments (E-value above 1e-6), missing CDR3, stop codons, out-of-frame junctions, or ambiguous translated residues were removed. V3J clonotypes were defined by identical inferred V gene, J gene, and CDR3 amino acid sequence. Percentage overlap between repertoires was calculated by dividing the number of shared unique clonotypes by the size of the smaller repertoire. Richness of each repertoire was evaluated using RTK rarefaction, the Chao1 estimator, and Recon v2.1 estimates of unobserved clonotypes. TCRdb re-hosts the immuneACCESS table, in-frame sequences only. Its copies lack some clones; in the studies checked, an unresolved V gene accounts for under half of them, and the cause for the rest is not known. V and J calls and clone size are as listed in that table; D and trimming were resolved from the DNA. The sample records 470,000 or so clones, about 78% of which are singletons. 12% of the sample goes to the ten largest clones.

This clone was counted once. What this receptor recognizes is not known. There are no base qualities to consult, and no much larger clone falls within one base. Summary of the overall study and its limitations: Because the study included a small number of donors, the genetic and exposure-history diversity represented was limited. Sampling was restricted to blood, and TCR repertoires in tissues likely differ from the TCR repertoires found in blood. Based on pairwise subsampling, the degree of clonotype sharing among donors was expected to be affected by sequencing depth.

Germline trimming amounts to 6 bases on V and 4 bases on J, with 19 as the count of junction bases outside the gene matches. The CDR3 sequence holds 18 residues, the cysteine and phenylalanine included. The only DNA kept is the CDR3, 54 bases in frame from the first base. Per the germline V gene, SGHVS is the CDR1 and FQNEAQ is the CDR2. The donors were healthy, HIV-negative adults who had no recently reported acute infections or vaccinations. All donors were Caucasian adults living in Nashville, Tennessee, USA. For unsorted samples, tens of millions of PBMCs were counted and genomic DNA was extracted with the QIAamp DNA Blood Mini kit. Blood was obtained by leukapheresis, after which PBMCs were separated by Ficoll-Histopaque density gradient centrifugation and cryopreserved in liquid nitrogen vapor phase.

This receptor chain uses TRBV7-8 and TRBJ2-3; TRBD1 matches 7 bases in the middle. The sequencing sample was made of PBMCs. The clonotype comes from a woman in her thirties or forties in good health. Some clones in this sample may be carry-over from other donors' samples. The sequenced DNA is TGTGCCAGCAGGCAGAACAGGGGTCAAAACACACGCGCAGATACGCAGTATTTT. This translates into CASRQNRGQNTRADTQYF. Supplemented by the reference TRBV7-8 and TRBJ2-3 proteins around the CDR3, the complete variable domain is GAGVSQSPRYKVAKRGQDVALRCDPISGHVSLFWYQQALGQGPEFLTYFQNEAQLDKSGLPSDRFFAERPEGSVSTLKIQRTQQEDSAVYLCASRQNRGQNTRADTQYFGPGTRLTVL.